This T cell receptor (beta chain) was identified in a study of untreated major depressive disorder. Whole-study results and caveats: TRBV05-01 (Vbeta 5.1) usage was higher in CD4+ T cells of depressed patients than controls.

In germline, CDR1 is GTSNPN, CDR2 SVGIG (reference sequence). The ends were cut back, 5 bases at V and 4 bases at J, with 14 bases in the middle. The CDR3 spans 13 residues. A remark on this clone: What it binds is not known.

Using immunoSEQ multiplex PCR, the repertoire was profiled, and TCRdb retains in-frame clones only, with some absent. The table records 10,000 to 15,000 clones, nearly 95% of them present only once. Each depressed patient was pairwise matched to a non-depressed control for sex, age, current smoking status and body mass index. Patients had moderate to severe depression. Excluded: major illness, comorbidity, regular medication, drug use, over 100 g alcohol weekly. Each donor gave around 32 ml of EDTA blood. This TCR derives from a man aged 25 to 40 with major depressive disorder. The J gene is TRBJ1-2, the V gene TRBV30; the D gene is possibly TRBD1 (5 bases). The sample consisted of CD4+ T cells from PBMCs. CDR3 in amino acids: CAWGGAGSYGYTF. CDR3 coding DNA: TGTGCCTGGGGGGGAGCTGGGTCCTATGGCTACACCTTC.